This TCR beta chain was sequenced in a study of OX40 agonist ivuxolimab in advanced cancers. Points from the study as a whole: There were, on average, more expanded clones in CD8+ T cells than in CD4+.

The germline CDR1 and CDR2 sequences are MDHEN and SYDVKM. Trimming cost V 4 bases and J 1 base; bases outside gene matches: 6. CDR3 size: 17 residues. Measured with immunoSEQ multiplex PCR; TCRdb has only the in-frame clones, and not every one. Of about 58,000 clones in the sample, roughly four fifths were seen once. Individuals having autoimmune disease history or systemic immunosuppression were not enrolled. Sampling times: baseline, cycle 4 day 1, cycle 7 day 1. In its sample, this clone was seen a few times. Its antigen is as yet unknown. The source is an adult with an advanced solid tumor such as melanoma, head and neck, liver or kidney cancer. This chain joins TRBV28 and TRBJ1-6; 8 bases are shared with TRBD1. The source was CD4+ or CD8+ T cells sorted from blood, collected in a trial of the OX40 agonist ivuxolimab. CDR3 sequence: CASSSLTGASYNSPLHF. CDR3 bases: TGTGCCAGCAGTTCTCTGACAGGGGCATCCTATAATTCACCCCTCCACTTT. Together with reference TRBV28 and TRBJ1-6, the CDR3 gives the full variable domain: DVKVTQSSRYLVKRTGEKVFLECVQDMDHENMFWYRQDPGLGLRLIYFSYDVKMKEKGDIPEGYSVSREKKERFSLILESASTNQTSMYLCASSSLTGASYNSPLHFGNGTRLTVT.